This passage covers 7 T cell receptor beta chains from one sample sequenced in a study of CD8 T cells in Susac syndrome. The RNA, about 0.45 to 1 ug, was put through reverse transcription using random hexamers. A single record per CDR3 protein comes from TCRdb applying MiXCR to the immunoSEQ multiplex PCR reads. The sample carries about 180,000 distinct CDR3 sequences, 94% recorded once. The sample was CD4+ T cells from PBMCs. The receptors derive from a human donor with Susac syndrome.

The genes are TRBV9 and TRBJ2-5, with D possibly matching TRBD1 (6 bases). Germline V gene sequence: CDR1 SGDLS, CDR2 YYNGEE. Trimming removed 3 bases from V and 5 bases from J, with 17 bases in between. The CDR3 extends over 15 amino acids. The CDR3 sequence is CASSATGFERETQYF. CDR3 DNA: TGTGCCAGCAGCGCCACAGGGTTTGAGAGGGAGACCCAGTACTTC. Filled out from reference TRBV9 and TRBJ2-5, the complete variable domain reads DSGVTQTPKHLITATGQRVTLRCSPRSGDLSVYWYQQSLDQGLQFLIQYYNGEERAKGNILERFSAQQFPDLHSELNLSSLELGDSALYFCASSATGFERETQYFGPGTRLLVL.

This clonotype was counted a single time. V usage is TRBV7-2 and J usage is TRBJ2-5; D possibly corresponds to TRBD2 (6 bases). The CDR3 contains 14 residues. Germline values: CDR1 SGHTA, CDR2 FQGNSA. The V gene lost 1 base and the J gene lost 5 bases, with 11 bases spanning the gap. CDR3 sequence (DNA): TGTGCCAGCAGCTTAGGGCTAGCGCGGGAGACCCAGTACTTC. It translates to CASSLGLARETQYF.

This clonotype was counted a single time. CDR3 bases: TGTGCCAGCAGCCCTAGCGGGGGGGCAGTGGAGACCCAGTACTTC. This gives the protein CASSPSGGAVETQYF. This rearrangement joins TRBV9 to TRBJ2-5, with TRBD2 identical over 12 bases. V lost 4 bases, J lost 5 bases, and 6 bases stayed unmatched. The CDR3 has 15 amino acids. Germline V gene lookup returns CDR1 SGDLS and CDR2 YYNGEE.

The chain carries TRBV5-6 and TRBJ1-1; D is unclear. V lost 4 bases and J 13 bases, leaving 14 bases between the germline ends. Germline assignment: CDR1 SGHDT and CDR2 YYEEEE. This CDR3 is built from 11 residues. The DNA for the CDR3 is TGTGCCAGCAGCGTGGGAGCGGAGGATTTCTTT. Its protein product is CASSVGAEDFF. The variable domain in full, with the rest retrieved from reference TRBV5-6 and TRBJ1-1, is DAGVTQSPTHLIKTRGQQVTLRCSPKSGHDTVSWYQQALGQGPQFIFQYYEEEERQRGNFPDRFSGHQFPNYSSELNVNALLLGDSALYLCASSVGAEDFFGQGTRLTVV.

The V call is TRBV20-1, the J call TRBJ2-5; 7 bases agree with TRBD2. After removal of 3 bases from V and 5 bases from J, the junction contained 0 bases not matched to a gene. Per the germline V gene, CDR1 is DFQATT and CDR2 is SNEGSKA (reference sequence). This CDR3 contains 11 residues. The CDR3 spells CSASGRETQYF. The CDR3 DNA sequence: TGCAGTGCTAGCGGGAGGGAGACCCAGTACTTC.

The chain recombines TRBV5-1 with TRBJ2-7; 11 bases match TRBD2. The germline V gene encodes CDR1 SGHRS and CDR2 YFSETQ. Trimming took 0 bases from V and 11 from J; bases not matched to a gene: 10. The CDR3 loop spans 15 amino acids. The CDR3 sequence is CASSLESLAGGRKYF. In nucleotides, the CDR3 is TGCGCCAGCAGCTTGGAGTCCCTAGCGGGGGGACGGAAGTACTTC.

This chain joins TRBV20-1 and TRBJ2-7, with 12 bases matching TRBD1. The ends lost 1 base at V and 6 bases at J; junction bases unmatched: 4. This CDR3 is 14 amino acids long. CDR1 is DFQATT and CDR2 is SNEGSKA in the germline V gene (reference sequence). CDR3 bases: TGCAGTGCTAGAGCCGGGACAGGGGGCAGCGAGCAGTACTTC. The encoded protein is CSARAGTGGSEQYF.